This T cell receptor beta chain was recorded in a study of cytomegalovirus exposure and HLA in healthy donors. 13 Jbeta primers and 60 Vbeta primers were used for the PCR. Sequenced by immunoSEQ multiplex PCR; TCRdb stores in-frame clones only, minus some. The sample lists 95,000 to 120,000 clones, 82% seen once, with 2.5% in the top ten. The CDR3 runs 15 residues. The germline gives CDR1 WSHSY, CDR2 SAAADI. V was clipped by 3 bases and J by 5 bases, with 14 bases between them. In its sample, this clone was seen once. This receptor was obtained from a woman aged 18-29 years in good health and CMV-seronegative. The chain combines TRBV10-2 with TRBJ2-1; D not certain. Sequenced: PBMCs. The CDR3 here is CASSELLGRNNEQFF. CDR3 DNA: TGCGCCAGCAGTGAACTACTCGGAAGAAACAATGAGCAGTTCTTC.